One sample yielded the 21 T cell receptor beta chains listed below, sequenced in a study of cytomegalovirus exposure and HLA in healthy donors. PCR involved 60 Vbeta and 13 Jbeta primers. Data came from immunoSEQ multiplex PCR; TCRdb stores just in-frame clones and leaves some out. The sample consists of 80,000 to 95,000 clones, 70% to 80% of them appearing once. The specimen was PBMCs. These receptors were obtained from a middle-aged woman in good health and CMV-seropositive.

This clone has only one observation. V gene TRBV2 combines with J gene TRBJ1-1; TRBD1 matches at 7 bases. V was clipped by 9 bases and J by 5 bases; unmatched bases: 18. Germline V gives CDR1 SNHLY, CDR2 FYNNEI. The CDR3 spans 16 residues. The CDR3 DNA follows: TGTGCCAGGCGGAAAACGGGCGAGGGGGCTGTAACTGAAGCTTTCTTT. It encodes CARRKTGEGAVTEAFF.

The genes are TRBV13 and TRBJ2-1, with TRBD2 as a possible D gene (5 bases). The V gene's germline CDR1 is PRHDT and CDR2 FYEKMQ (reference sequence). V shed 4 bases and J shed 4 bases, with 14 bases lying between them. This CDR3 region has 15 residues. CDR3 in DNA: TGTGCCAGCAGCTCCGGGGTCGGGGATTACAATGAGCAGTTCTTC. This codes for CASSSGVGDYNEQFF.

The chain joins TRBV5-5 to TRBJ2-2, with 14 bases lining up with TRBD2. This CDR3 contains 17 residues. Germline V gene data show CDR1 as SGHKS and CDR2 as YYEKEE (reference sequence). V trimming: 0 bases; J trimming: 7 bases; junction bases outside the gene matches: 5. In nucleotides, the CDR3 is TGTGCCAGCAGCTTGGGACTAGCGGGAGGGCCGGGCGGGGAGCTGTTTTTT. Translated: CASSLGLAGGPGGELFF.

This clone came up once. The chain couples TRBV7-9 to TRBJ1-1; D unclear. From germline, CDR1 is SEHNR and CDR2 FQNEAQ (reference sequence). Deletions cut 4 bases from V and 3 bases from J, with 12 bases between. CDR3 length: 14 amino acids. The CDR3 sequence is CASSSYSGYTEAFF. In DNA form, the CDR3 reads TGTGCCAGCAGCTCCTACTCAGGTTACACTGAAGCTTTCTTT.

The V gene is TRBV7-3, the J gene TRBJ2-1, with 7 nucleotides matching TRBD2. J lost 6 bases, V lost 5 bases, and 10 bases had no gene match. The CDR3 spans 15 residues. Germline assignment: CDR1 SGHTA and CDR2 FQGTGA. The CDR3: CASSPKREFSNEQFF. CDR3 coding DNA: TGTGCCAGCAGCCCAAAGCGGGAATTCTCCAATGAGCAGTTCTTC.

This clone has only a few counts. The rearrangement links TRBV27 to TRBJ1-1; D remains ambiguous. V lost 6 bases, J lost 7 bases, and 18 bases lay in between. Germline V gives CDR1 MNHEY, CDR2 SMNVEV (reference sequence). The CDR3 runs to 14 residues. CDR3 DNA sequence: TGTGCCAGCAGCCGAGGGCGGGTTGAGGGTGAAGCTTTCTTT. Translation: CASSRGRVEGEAFF.

This clone was seen a single time. This sequence joins TRBV30 and TRBJ1-4; D is undetermined. Trimming shortened V by 1 base and J by 0 bases, and 6 bases separated the two germline ends. The V gene's germline CDR1 is GTSNPN and CDR2 SVGIG (reference sequence). The CDR3 has 14 residues. CDR3 DNA sequence: TGTGCCTGGAGTGGGGCAGCAACTAATGAAAAACTGTTTTTT. Its protein product is CAWSGAATNEKLFF.

The chain carries TRBV9 and TRBJ1-3, with a weak D call TRBD1 (5 bases). CDR1 is SGDLS and CDR2 is YYNGEE in the germline V gene. V was trimmed by 5 bases and J by 7 bases, leaving 19 bases between them. This CDR3 is built from 15 residues. In DNA form, the CDR3 reads TGTGCCAGCAGTCCTGGGGGGGGAACCGTTAACACCATATATTTT. Translation gives CASSPGGGTVNTIYF.

This sequence joins TRBV13 and TRBJ2-5; 8 bases line up with TRBD1. Judging by the DNA end, TRBJ2-7 fits better; the J call may be wrong. Germline lookup yields CDR1 PRHDT and CDR2 FYEKMQ (reference sequence). This CDR3 spans 14 amino acids. DNA for the CDR3: TGTGCCAGCAGCAACTCCCGGGACAGGTACGAGCAGTACTTC. This translates into CASSNSRDRYEQYF.

Only one count was recorded for this clone. CDR3 sequence: CASSPNSYEQYF. The CDR3 nucleotides are TGTGCCAGTAGTCCAAACTCCTACGAGCAGTACTTC. The V and J genes are TRBV19 and TRBJ2-7; D is unresolved. In germline, CDR1 is LNHDA, CDR2 SQIVND (reference sequence). This CDR3 is 12 amino acids long. V lost 5 bases, J lost 0 bases, and 5 bases lay in between.

The J gene is TRBJ1-2, the V gene TRBV15; D might be TRBD1 (6 bases). Per germline, CDR1 LNHNV and CDR2 YYDKDF (reference sequence). Trimming removed 3 bases from V and 1 base from J, with 18 bases in between. The CDR3 is 17 amino acids. CDR3 DNA: TGTGCCACCAGCAGCTTTCTTGGGGGCCTTGATAACTATGGCTACACCTTC. Amino acid sequence: CATSSFLGGLDNYGYTF.

V gene TRBV4-1 combines with J gene TRBJ2-2, with D possibly being TRBD2 (7 bases). V was pared by 0 bases and J by 5 bases, with 16 bases between. Germline V gene data show CDR1 as MGHRA and CDR2 as YSYEKL. The CDR3 extends over 17 amino acids. The CDR3 protein is CASSQEEGGEWTGELFF. The CDR3 nucleotides read TGCGCCAGCAGCCAAGAAGAGGGGGGGGAGTGGACCGGGGAGCTGTTTTTT.

CDR3: CASSVSGTSSYEQYF. The DNA for the CDR3 is TGTGCCAGCAGTGTTAGCGGGACCAGCTCCTACGAGCAGTACTTC. The chain links TRBV27 to TRBJ2-7; the match to TRBD2 covers 8 bases. J gave up 0 bases and V 5 bases, and 6 bases lay outside the gene matches. The V gene's germline CDR1 is MNHEY and CDR2 SMNVEV (reference sequence). The CDR3 is 15 amino acids.

The CDR3 coding sequence is TGTGCCAGCAGCTTACGGAGGGAAGTCTTTGTTGGAGAGACCCAGTACTTC. Translation: CASSLRREVFVGETQYF. V and J are TRBV13 and TRBJ2-5, with a possible D match to TRBD2 (6 bases). Germline-derived CDR1 and CDR2 are PRHDT and FYEKMQ (reference sequence). V was shortened by 2 bases and J by 4 bases, with 20 bases between the two germline ends. The CDR3 is 17 residues long.

J is TRBJ2-7 and V is TRBV27, with 7 bases that match TRBD2. Germline loops: CDR1 MNHEY, CDR2 SMNVEV (reference sequence). V lost 5 bases and J lost 3; bases outside the gene matches: 7. This CDR3 has 14 amino acids. The CDR3 region has the DNA TGTGCCAGCAGTCGGGCGGGAGCTCTCTACGAGCAGTACTTC. Translated: CASSRAGALYEQYF.

The chain has TRBV27 and TRBJ2-7; no firm D call. Trimming stripped 0 bases from V and 1 base from J, with 7 bases between. CDR1 is MNHEY, CDR2 SMNVEV, per germline (reference sequence). The CDR3 spans 14 residues. In DNA, the CDR3 is TGTGCCAGCAGTTTATCTTTCCCTTCCTACGAGCAGTACTTC. Its protein product is CASSLSFPSYEQYF.

The chain uses TRBV28 and TRBJ2-5; the D gene is possibly TRBD1 (6 bases). Trimming cost V 7 bases and J 3 bases, with 21 bases left between them. The germline V gene has CDR1 MDHEN and CDR2 SYDVKM. CDR3 length equals 16 residues. CDR3 region: CASMDSPNRLKETQYF. CDR3 in DNA: TGTGCCAGCATGGACAGCCCAAATCGCTTAAAAGAGACCCAGTACTTC.

V and J are TRBV7-9 and TRBJ1-4, with D perhaps TRBD1 (5 bases). CDR3 length equals 14 residues. Looked up from germline, CDR1 is SEHNR and CDR2 is FQNEAQ (reference sequence). V lost 1 base to trimming and J lost 8 bases, with 11 bases between them. The CDR3 region is CASSLEGEAEKLFF. CDR3 sequence (DNA): TGTGCCAGCAGCTTAGAAGGGGAGGCAGAAAAACTGTTTTTT.

This clone was counted only a few times. The chain employs TRBV5-5 and TRBJ1-1; maybe TRBD1 (5 bases). The CDR3 runs 13 residues. The germline CDR1 and CDR2 sequences are SGHKS and YYEKEE (reference sequence). V was pared by 1 base and J by 7 bases, with 11 bases between. The CDR3 DNA reads TGTGCCAGCAGCTTGCGGGCGGGGGTTGAAGCTTTCTTT. Residues: CASSLRAGVEAFF.

This chain connects TRBV5-4 to TRBJ1-2; 8 nucleotides agree with TRBD1. Germline CDR1 is SGHNT and CDR2 is YYREEE (reference sequence). Losses at the gene ends were 4 bases for V and 5 bases for J; bases not matched to a gene: 4. The CDR3 covers 13 residues. The CDR3 nucleotides read TGTGCCAGCAGCGGGGACAGGTTGTATGGCTACACCTTC. Encoded protein: CASSGDRLYGYTF.

The table lists this clone with a few counts. The chain carries TRBV27 and TRBJ2-7, with TRBD1 matching 7 bases. The J segment lost 2 bases and the V segment lost 6 bases, leaving 4 bases of the junction unmatched. The germline V gene encodes CDR1 MNHEY and CDR2 SMNVEV (reference sequence). The CDR3 has 13 residues. CDR3 nucleotides: TGTGCCAGCAGCCCCGGGACAGCCTACGAGCAGTACTTC. This translates into CASSPGTAYEQYF.